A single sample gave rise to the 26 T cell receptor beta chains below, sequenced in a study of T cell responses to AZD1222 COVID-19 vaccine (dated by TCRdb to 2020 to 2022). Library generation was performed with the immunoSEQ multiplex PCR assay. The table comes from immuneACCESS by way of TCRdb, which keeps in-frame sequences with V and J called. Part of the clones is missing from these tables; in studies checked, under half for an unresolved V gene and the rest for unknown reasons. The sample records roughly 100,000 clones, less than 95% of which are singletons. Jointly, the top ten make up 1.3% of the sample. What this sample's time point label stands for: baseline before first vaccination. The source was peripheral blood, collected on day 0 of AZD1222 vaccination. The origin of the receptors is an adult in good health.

For the CDR3, the DNA is TGTGCCAGCAGTACCGACAGGGGCACAGATACGCAGTATTTT. It translates to CASSTDRGTDTQYF. V gene TRBV28 combines with J gene TRBJ2-3; 7 bases agree with TRBD1. The CDR3 consists of 14 residues. J gave up 1 base and V 5 bases, and 3 bases lay outside the gene matches. The germline gives CDR1 MDHEN, CDR2 SYDVKM.

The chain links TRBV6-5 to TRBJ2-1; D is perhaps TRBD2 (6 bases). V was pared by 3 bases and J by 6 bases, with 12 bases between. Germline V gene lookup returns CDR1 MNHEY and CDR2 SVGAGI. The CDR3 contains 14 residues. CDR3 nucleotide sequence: TGTGCCAGCAGTTATCTCCGGGGGAGCAATGAGCAGTTCTTC. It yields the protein CASSYLRGSNEQFF.

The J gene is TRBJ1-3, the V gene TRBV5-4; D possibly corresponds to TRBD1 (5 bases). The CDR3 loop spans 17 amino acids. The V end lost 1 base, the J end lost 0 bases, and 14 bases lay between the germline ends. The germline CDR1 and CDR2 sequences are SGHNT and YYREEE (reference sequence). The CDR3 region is CASSLSVGGLSGNTIYF. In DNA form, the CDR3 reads TGTGCCAGCAGCTTGTCTGTGGGGGGACTCTCTGGAAACACCATATATTTT.

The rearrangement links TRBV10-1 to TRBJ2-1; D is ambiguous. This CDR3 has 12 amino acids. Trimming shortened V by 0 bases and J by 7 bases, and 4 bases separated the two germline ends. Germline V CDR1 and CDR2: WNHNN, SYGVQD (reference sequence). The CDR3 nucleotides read TGCGCCAGCAGTGAGTCTTGGAATGAGCAGTTCTTC. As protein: CASSESWNEQFF.

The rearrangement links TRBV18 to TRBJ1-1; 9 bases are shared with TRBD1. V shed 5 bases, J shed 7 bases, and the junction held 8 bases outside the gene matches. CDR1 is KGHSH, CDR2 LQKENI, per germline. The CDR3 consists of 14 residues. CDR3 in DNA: TGTGCCAGCTCATCATACAGGGGGCCGGGTGAAGCTTTCTTT. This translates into CASSSYRGPGEAFF.

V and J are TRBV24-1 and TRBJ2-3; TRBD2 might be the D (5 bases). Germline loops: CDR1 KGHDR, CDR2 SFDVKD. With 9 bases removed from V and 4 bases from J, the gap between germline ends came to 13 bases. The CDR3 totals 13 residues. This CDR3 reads CATGGGWSDTQYF. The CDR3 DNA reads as TGTGCCACCGGTGGAGGTTGGTCAGATACGCAGTATTTT.

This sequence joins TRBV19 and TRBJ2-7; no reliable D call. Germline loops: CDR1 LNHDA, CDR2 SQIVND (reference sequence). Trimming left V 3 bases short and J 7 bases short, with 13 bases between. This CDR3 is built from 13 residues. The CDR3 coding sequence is TGTGCCAGTAGTATGGGGTTGGCACATGAGCAGTACTTC. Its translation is CASSMGLAHEQYF.

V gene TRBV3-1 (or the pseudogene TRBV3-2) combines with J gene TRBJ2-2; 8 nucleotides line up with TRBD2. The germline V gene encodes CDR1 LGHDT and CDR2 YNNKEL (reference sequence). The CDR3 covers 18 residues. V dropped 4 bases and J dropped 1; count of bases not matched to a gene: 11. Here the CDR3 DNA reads TGTGCCAGCAGCCCTGGACTAGCTCTATTGAAGAACACCGGGGAGCTGTTTTTT. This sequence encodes CASSPGLALLKNTGELFF.

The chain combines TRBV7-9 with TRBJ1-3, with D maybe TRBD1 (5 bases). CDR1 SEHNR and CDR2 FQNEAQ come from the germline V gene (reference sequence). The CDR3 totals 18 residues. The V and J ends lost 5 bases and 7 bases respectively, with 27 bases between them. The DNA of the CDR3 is TGTGCCAGCAGCGCCGGGCCCCGGGGCGACAAGAAGGGGAACACCATATATTTT. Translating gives CASSAGPRGDKKGNTIYF.

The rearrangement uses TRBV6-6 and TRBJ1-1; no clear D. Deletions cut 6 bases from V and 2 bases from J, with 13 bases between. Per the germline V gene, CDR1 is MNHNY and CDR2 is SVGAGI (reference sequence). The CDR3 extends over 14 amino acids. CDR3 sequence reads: CASRSDWQNTEAFF. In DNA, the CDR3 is TGTGCCAGCAGGTCAGATTGGCAAAACACTGAAGCTTTCTTT.

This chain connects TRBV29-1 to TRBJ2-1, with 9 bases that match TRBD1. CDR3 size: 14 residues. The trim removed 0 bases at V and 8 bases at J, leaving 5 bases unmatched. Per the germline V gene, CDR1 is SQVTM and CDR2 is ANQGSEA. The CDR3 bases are TGCAGCGTTGAAGAGGGGACAGGGAAGGATGAGCAGTTCTTC. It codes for CSVEEGTGKDEQFF.

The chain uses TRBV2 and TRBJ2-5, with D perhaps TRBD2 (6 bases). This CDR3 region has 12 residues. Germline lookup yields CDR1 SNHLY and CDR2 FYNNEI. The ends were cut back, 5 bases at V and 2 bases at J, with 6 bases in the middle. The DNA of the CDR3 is TGTGCCAGCAGTAGCGGGCAAGAGACCCAGTACTTC. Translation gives CASSSGQETQYF.

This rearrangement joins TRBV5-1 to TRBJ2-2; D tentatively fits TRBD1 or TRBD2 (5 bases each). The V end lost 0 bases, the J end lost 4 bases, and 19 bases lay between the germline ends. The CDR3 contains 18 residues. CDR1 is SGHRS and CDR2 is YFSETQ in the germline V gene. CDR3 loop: CASSLDVPGLGGTGELFF. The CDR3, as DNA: TGCGCCAGCAGCTTGGACGTACCAGGGTTAGGAGGCACCGGGGAGCTGTTTTTT.

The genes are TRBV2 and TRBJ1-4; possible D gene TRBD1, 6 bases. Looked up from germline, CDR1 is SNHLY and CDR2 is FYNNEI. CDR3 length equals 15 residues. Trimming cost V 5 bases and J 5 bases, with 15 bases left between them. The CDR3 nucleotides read TGTGCCAGCAGTTGGGGGGCGGGCAGCAATGAAAAACTGTTTTTT. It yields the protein CASSWGAGSNEKLFF.

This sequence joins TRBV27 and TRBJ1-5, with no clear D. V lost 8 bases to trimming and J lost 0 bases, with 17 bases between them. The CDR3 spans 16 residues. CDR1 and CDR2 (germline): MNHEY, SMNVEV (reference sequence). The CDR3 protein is CASQISGGNSNQPQHF. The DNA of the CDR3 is TGTGCCAGCCAAATCTCGGGCGGGAATAGCAATCAGCCCCAGCATTTT.

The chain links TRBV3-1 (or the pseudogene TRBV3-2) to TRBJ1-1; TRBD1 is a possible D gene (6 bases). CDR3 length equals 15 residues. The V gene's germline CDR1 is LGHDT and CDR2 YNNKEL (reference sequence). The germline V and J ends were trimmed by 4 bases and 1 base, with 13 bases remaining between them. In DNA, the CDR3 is TGTGCCAGCAGCCTGACCCAGGGGTGGAACACTGAAGCTTTCTTT. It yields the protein CASSLTQGWNTEAFF.

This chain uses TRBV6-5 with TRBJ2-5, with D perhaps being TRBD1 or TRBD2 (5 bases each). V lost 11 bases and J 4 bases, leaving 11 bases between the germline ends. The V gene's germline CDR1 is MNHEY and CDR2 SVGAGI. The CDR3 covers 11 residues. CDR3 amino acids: CASPRGETQYF. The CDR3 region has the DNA TGTGCCTCTCCGAGGGGAGAGACCCAGTACTTC.

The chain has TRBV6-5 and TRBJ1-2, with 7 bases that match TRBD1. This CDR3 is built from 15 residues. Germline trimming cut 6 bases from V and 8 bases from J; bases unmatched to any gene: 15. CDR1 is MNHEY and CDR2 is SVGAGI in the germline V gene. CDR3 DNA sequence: TGTGCCAGCAGCTCACCTTGGACAGGCCTAGACGGCTACACCTTC. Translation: CASSSPWTGLDGYTF.

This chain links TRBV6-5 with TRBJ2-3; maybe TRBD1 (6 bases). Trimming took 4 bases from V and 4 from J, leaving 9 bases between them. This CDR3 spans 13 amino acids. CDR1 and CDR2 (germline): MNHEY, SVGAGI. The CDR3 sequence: CASSSQGSDTQYF. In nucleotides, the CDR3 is TGTGCCAGCAGTTCACAGGGCTCAGATACGCAGTATTTT.

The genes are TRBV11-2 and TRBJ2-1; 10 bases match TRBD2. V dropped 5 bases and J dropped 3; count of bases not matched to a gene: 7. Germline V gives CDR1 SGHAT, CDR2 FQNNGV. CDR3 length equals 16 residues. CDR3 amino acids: CASSMWKRGGYNEQFF. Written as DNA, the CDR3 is TGTGCCAGCAGCATGTGGAAGCGGGGGGGCTACAATGAGCAGTTCTTC.

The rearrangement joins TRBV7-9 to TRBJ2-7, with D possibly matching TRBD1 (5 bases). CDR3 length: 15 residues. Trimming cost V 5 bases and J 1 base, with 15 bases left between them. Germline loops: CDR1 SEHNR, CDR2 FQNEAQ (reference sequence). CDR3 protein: CASSTTGRRSYEQYF. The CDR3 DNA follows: TGTGCCAGCAGCACCACAGGTCGCAGGTCCTACGAGCAGTACTTC.

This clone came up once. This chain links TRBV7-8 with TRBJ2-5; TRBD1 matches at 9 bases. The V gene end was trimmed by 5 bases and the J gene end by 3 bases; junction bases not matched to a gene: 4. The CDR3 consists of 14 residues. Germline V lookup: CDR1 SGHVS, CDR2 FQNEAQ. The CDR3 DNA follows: TGTGCCAGCAGCCGAAGGACAGGGGAAGAGACCCAGTACTTC. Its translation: CASSRRTGEETQYF.

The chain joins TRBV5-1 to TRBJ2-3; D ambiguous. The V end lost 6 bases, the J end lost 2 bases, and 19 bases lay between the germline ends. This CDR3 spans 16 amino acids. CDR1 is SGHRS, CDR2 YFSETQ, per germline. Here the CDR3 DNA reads TGCGCCAGCATGGCTAATGTGCCAACCAACACAGATACGCAGTATTTT. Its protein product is CASMANVPTNTDTQYF.

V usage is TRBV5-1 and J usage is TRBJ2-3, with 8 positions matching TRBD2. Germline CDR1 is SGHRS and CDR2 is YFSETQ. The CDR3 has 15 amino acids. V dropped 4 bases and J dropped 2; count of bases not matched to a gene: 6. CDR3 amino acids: CASSTGGDPTDTQYF. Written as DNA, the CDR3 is TGCGCCAGCAGCACGGGGGGGGACCCCACAGATACGCAGTATTTT.

The CDR3 sequence: CASSLTGSNDRADLYTF. The DNA of the CDR3 is TGTGCCAGCAGCCTAACCGGATCAAACGACAGGGCCGACCTCTACACCTTC. The V call is TRBV4-2, the J call TRBJ1-2, with 7 nucleotides matching TRBD1. Per germline, CDR1 LGHNA and CDR2 YNFKEQ. The V segment lost 4 bases and the J segment 10 bases; nucleotides outside the gene matches: 21. This CDR3 contains 17 residues.

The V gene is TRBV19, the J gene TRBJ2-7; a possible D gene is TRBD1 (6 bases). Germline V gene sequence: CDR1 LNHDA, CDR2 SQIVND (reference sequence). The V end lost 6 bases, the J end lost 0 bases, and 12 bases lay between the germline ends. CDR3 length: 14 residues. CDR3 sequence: CASSRGQSSYEQYF. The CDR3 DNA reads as TGTGCCAGTAGCCGAGGACAGAGCTCCTACGAGCAGTACTTC.